A selection of T cell receptor beta chains follows, all from one sample in a study of CD8 T cells in Susac syndrome. TCRdb fed the immunoSEQ multiplex PCR reads into MiXCR, producing one record per CDR3 protein. The sample holds roughly 120,000 distinct CDR3 sequences, 90% to 95% seen once. Sequenced input: CD4+ T cells from PBMCs. These receptors originate from a human donor in good health. CDR3s include the opening cysteine and the closing phenylalanine or tryptophan. D genes are given only for firm matches. Clone size, where shown, is once, few, many, or a class for clones that have expanded.

D gene	J gene	V gene	clone size	CDR3 DNA	CDR3 protein
-	TRBJ1-2	TRBV29-1	once	TGCAGCGTTGCCCTCCTGGAGGGGGGCCGCCGCCCCGATGGCTACACCTTC	CSVALLEGGRRPDGYTF
-	TRBJ2-1	TRBV5-1	-	TGCGCCAGCAGCCGAGGGGACTACAATGAGCAGTTCTTC	CASSRGDYNEQFF
TRBD1	TRBJ2-7	TRBV19	-	TGTGCCAGTAGTATTTGGACAGGGAGCTACGAGCAGTACTTC	CASSIWTGSYEQYF
-	TRBJ2-1	TRBV6-2/TRBV6-3	-	TGTGCCAGCAGTTACTTGTACTCCTTCGGGTACAATGAGCAGTTCTTC	CASSYLYSFGYNEQFF
-	TRBJ1-2	TRBV3-1	-	TGTGCCAGCAGCCAAAGGGGGTCAAAGTATGGCTACACCTTC	CASSQRGSKYGYTF
TRBD1	TRBJ1-5	TRBV20-1	-	TGCAGTGCCAGGGGGGACAGAGATCAGCCCCAGCATTTT	CSARGDRDQPQHF
TRBD1	TRBJ1-2	TRBV11-2	-	TGTGCCAGCGGACACCGGACAGGGGGCCGTGGCTACACCTTC	CASGHRTGGRGYTF
TRBD1	TRBJ1-2	TRBV11-2	-	TGTGCCAGCAGCTTTAATAGGGACAGCTTTAACTATGGCTACACCTTC	CASSFNRDSFNYGYTF
-	TRBJ1-5	TRBV7-2	once	TGTGCCAGCAGCTTAGCCCGAGGACAGCCCCAGCATTTT	CASSLARGQPQHF
TRBD2	TRBJ2-1	TRBV3-1	-	TGTGCCAGCAGCCAAGGGGGGACCTTGGGGGGGGAGCAGTTCTTC	CASSQGGTLGGEQFF
TRBD2	TRBJ2-3	TRBV20-1	-	TGCAGTGCTAGAGCCTCCCCGTACCAACTTAGCGGGGCTAGCACAGATACGCAGTATTTT	CSARASPYQLSGASTDTQYF
TRBD2	TRBJ2-5	TRBV7-2	once	TGTGCCAGCAGGAAGGGACTAGCGGGAGAAGAGACCCAGTACTTC	CASRKGLAGEETQYF
TRBD1	TRBJ2-4	TRBV7-9	-	TGTGCCAGCAGCTTATTGACAGGGAACTTAATACAGTACTTC	CASSLLTGNLIQYF
-	TRBJ2-1	TRBV3-1	-	TGTGCCAGCAGCCAAGTGGGGGGCAACAATGAGCAGTTCTTC	CASSQVGGNNEQFF
-	TRBJ1-5	TRBV19	-	TGTGCCAGTAGTACAGGTTGGTACAATCAGCCCCAGCATTTT	CASSTGWYNQPQHF
-	TRBJ1-5	TRBV29-1	-	TGCAGCGTGGGAATTGGGCCCAATCAGCCCCAGCATTTT	CSVGIGPNQPQHF
TRBD1	TRBJ2-5	TRBV23-1	-	TGCGCCAGCAGTCTCCGCAGGGGGCGAGGGGAGACCCAGTACTTC	CASSLRRGRGETQYF
-	TRBJ2-5	TRBV3-1	-	TGTGCCAGCAGCCAATATGTCGGGGGGACCCAGTACTTC	CASSQYVGGTQYF
-	TRBJ2-1	TRBV29-1	-	TGCAGCGTTGGCGTTTCCCGGGACGGGGTTTACAATGAGCAGTTCTTC	CSVGVSRDGVYNEQFF
TRBD1	TRBJ1-5	TRBV27	-	TGTGCCAGCAGTTCACAGGGGCCTGATCAGCCCCAGCATTTT	CASSSQGPDQPQHF
-	TRBJ2-1	TRBV7-9	-	TGTGCCAGCAGCTCCTCGCAGGGCTCCTACAATGAGCAGTTCTTC	CASSSSQGSYNEQFF
-	TRBJ1-3	TRBV20-1	-	TGCAGTGCACTCCGACGGCTGCTATCTGGAAACACCATATATTTT	CSALRRLLSGNTIYF
TRBD2	TRBJ2-1	TRBV24-1	-	TGTGCCACCAGTGATTCTAGCGGGAGCTACAATGAGCAGTTCTTC	CATSDSSGSYNEQFF
-	TRBJ2-7	TRBV25-1	-	TGTGCCAGCGGACTTTCGTGGGGCGAGCAGTACTTC	CASGLSWGEQYF
-	TRBJ1-1	TRBV11-3	-	TGTGCCAGCAGCCCGTCGAGAGGGGCTGAAGCTTTCTTT	CASSPSRGAEAFF
-	TRBJ2-5	TRBV2	-	TGTGCCAGCAGTGCTGAGGGGGTGAGAACCTCCCAGTACTTC	CASSAEGVRTSQYF
TRBD2	TRBJ2-7	TRBV23-1	-	TGCGCCAGGAGGCGGGAGGGCGGGAACGAGCAGTACTTC	CARRREGGNEQYF
TRBD2	TRBJ2-1	TRBV6-2/TRBV6-3	-	TGTGCCAGCAGTTACTCGAGGACTAGCGGGAGAATCATCAATGAGCAGTTCTTC	CASSYSRTSGRIINEQFF
TRBD2	TRBJ2-1	TRBV20-1	once	TGCAGTGCTAGACCACACAGCGGGGGCTCCTACAATGAGCAGTTCTTC	CSARPHSGGSYNEQFF
TRBD2	TRBJ2-7	TRBV6-2/TRBV6-3	-	TGTGCCAGCAGTAAGGTGCTAGCGGGAGTTGACGAGCAGTACTTC	CASSKVLAGVDEQYF
-	TRBJ1-1	TRBV5-1	-	TGCGCCAGCAGCTTGGTAGCAGGGCCCATGAACACTGAAGCTTTCTTT	CASSLVAGPMNTEAFF